A single sample gave rise to the 3 T cell receptor beta chains below, sequenced in a study of T cell responses to AZD1222 COVID-19 vaccine. Some clones are missing from TCRdb's copy, which holds only in-frame ones; the method was immunoSEQ multiplex PCR. The repertoire holds roughly 140,000 clones, with just over 90% as singletons. The sequencing here drew on peripheral blood, taken on day 0 of AZD1222 vaccination. The receptors here all came from an adult in good health.

CDR3 bases: TGTGCCAGCAGCTTAGAACCGCGAACCTACGAGCAGTACTTC. Its translation: CASSLEPRTYEQYF. The genes are TRBV7-2 and TRBJ2-7; D unresolved. The germline CDR1 and CDR2 sequences are SGHTA and FQGNSA. Between the trimmed V and J ends, which lost 1 base and 2 bases, there was a span of 9 bases. The CDR3 runs to 14 residues.

The V gene is TRBV6-5, the J gene TRBJ2-7, with D unresolved. Trimming removed 2 bases from V and 4 bases from J, with 9 bases in between. This CDR3 has 13 amino acids. In germline, CDR1 is MNHEY, CDR2 SVGAGI. CDR3: CASSYRRLYEQYF. CDR3 in DNA: TGTGCCAGCAGTTACAGACGGCTTTACGAGCAGTACTTC.

This rearrangement joins TRBV12-3 or TRBV12-4 to TRBJ1-1, with D perhaps TRBD1 (5 bases). Trimming left V 5 bases short and J 11 bases short, with 15 bases between. This CDR3 is 12 amino acids long. CDR3: CASSRTGGVAFF. The CDR3 DNA sequence: TGTGCCAGCAGTCGTACAGGAGGGGTGGCTTTCTTT.